These 18 T cell receptor beta chains share one sample of origin, sequenced in a study of T cells expressing NK-cell markers. TCRdb re-called the 5' RACE reads, yielding one record per CDR3 amino acid sequence without DNA. Seen in this sample are around 380,000 distinct CDR3 sequences; the ten most common clones hold about 10%. Material: blood T cells: a sorted CD56 or NKG2C T cell subset, CD4+ or CD8+ T cells, or bulk PBMC T cells (not recorded which). All receptors come from a woman aged 45-60 years in good health.

The V and J genes are TRBV7-9 and TRBJ2-1. CDR3 length: 13 amino acids. Germline CDR1 and CDR2: SEHNR and FQNEAQ (reference sequence). CDR3: CASSLSDMHEQFF.

This rearrangement joins TRBV6-5 to TRBJ2-7; lacking DNA, the TRBD2 call made by TCRdb goes unchecked. From germline, CDR1 is MNHEY and CDR2 SVGAGI. The CDR3 loop spans 15 amino acids. The chain's CDR3 is CASSPGLAGDYEQYF.

The CDR3 reads CASSFLGGVTEAFF. This chain joins TRBV7-9 and TRBJ1-1. The CDR3 runs to 14 residues. Germline V gives CDR1 SEHNR, CDR2 FQNEAQ (reference sequence).

The rearrangement uses TRBV9 and TRBJ2-5; lacking DNA, the TRBD1 call made by TCRdb goes unchecked. Germline V CDR1 and CDR2: SGDLS, YYNGEE. The CDR3 runs to 15 residues. CDR3 sequence reads: CASSARQVGVETQYF.

The rearrangement links TRBV2 to TRBJ2-2; TCRdb returns TRBD1, unconfirmable since there is no DNA. Germline CDR1 is SNHLY and CDR2 is FYNNEI. This CDR3 has 18 residues. The CDR3 here is CASSEPLGQGMRTGELFF. The full variable domain, in which reference TRBV2 and TRBJ2-2 provide the parts outside the CDR3, is EPEVTQTPSHQVTQMGQEVILRCVPISNHLYFYWYRQILGQKVEFLVSFYNNEISEKSEIFDDQFSVERPDGSNFTLKIRSTKLEDSAMYFCASSEPLGQGMRTGELFFGEGSRLTVL.

The chain employs TRBV6-2 or TRBV6-3 and TRBJ2-7; as DNA is missing, the TRBD2 call by TCRdb cannot be tested. There are 14 residues in the CDR3. Germline CDR1 and CDR2: MNHEY and SVGEGT. CDR3 protein: CASSFQAGRDEQYF.

CDR3 protein: CASSSYRGLLYNEQFF. The rearrangement uses TRBV27 and TRBJ2-1; the TCRdb call, TRBD1, lacks DNA for checking. The CDR3 has 16 amino acids. Per the germline V gene, CDR1 is MNHEY and CDR2 is SMNVEV (reference sequence).

The chain employs TRBV5-6 and TRBJ2-1; TCRdb indicates TRBD2, and absent DNA this call remains unverified. CDR3 size: 16 residues. Germline values: CDR1 SGHDT, CDR2 YYEEEE. The CDR3 sequence is CASSLALAGGFKEQFF.

The chain couples TRBV20-1 to TRBJ1-1; the TCRdb call, TRBD1, lacks DNA for checking. The CDR3 spans 13 residues. From germline, CDR1 is DFQATT and CDR2 SNEGSKA (reference sequence). The CDR3: CSAHSDRAGEAFF.

This chain connects TRBV20-1 to TRBJ2-1; lacking DNA, the TRBD2 call made by TCRdb goes unchecked. The CDR3 consists of 19 residues. Germline CDR1 and CDR2: DFQATT and SNEGSKA (reference sequence). CDR3 region: CSAHPSLAGVPSSYNEQFF.

V usage is TRBV20-1 and J usage is TRBJ1-3. This CDR3 comprises 12 residues. Looked up from germline, CDR1 is DFQATT and CDR2 is SNEGSKA (reference sequence). The CDR3 loop reads CSASQVDNTIYF.

The chain uses TRBV16 and TRBJ2-3; TCRdb's D call, TRBD2, is unchecked because there is no DNA. Germline CDR1 KGHSY, CDR2 FQNENV. This CDR3 comprises 19 residues. The chain's CDR3 is CASSQGTTSGSFRTDTQYF.

The chain joins TRBV5-1 to TRBJ2-3; the D gene TCRdb calls, TRBD2, cannot be checked with no DNA. This CDR3 has 13 residues. The germline V gene has CDR1 SGHRS and CDR2 YFSETQ. CDR3 protein: CASRDLAGDTQYF.

This rearrangement joins TRBV4-1 to TRBJ2-1; checking the TCRdb D call of TRBD2 is not possible without DNA. The CDR3 extends over 15 amino acids. Germline V CDR1 and CDR2: MGHRA, YSYEKL. CDR3: CASSSSGTSSNEQFF.

J is TRBJ1-1 and V is TRBV7-6; without DNA, the TCRdb call of TRBD1 cannot be checked. This CDR3 has 16 amino acids. CDR1 is SGHVS, CDR2 FNYEAQ, per germline. CDR3 sequence: CASSLSRDNMNTEAFF. The variable domain in full, with the rest retrieved from reference TRBV7-6 and TRBJ1-1, is GAGVSQSPRYKVTKRGQDVALRCDPISGHVSLYWYRQALGQGPEFLTYFNYEAQQDKSGLPNDRFSAERPEGSISTLTIQRTEQRDSAMYRCASSLSRDNMNTEAFFGQGTRLTVV.

The CDR3 loop reads CASGTSGNNEQFF. The chain couples TRBV7-3 to TRBJ2-1; TCRdb indicates TRBD2, and absent DNA this call remains unverified. The CDR3 covers 13 residues. CDR1 SGHTA and CDR2 FQGTGA come from the germline V gene. Supplemented by reference TRBV7-3 and TRBJ2-1, the full variable domain reads GAGVSQTPSNKVTEKGKYVELRCDPISGHTALYWYRQSLGQGPEFLIYFQGTGAADDSGLPNDRFFAVRPEGSVSTLKIQRTERGDSAVYLCASGTSGNNEQFFGPGTRLTVL.

The gene calls are TRBV2 and TRBJ2-7; TCRdb gives TRBD1 as the D gene, but with no DNA this cannot be confirmed. The CDR3 is 14 amino acids. CDR1 and CDR2 (germline): SNHLY, FYNNEI. The CDR3: CASTLVGNDYEQYF.

The genes are TRBV4-1 and TRBJ2-1; there is no DNA to check the TCRdb D call of TRBD2. The CDR3 is 17 amino acids. Germline values: CDR1 MGHRA, CDR2 YSYEKL. This CDR3 is CASSQASSPVLSYEQFF.